Listed below are T cell receptor beta chains from one sample, sequenced in a study of blood T cell repertoires in COVID-19. Data came from immunoSEQ multiplex PCR; TCRdb stores just in-frame clones and leaves some out. The sample has 150,000 to 200,000 clones; 70% to 85% are singletons. The sample consisted of PBMCs or T cells enriched from blood (not recorded which). These receptors were collected from a woman aged 45-59 years who had recovered from COVID-19. CDR3s include the opening cysteine and the closing phenylalanine or tryptophan. The D gene is left open where the match is weak. Expanded clones are given a class, and other clones once, few, many or no size at all.

V: TRBV27
size: .
J: TRBJ1-2
D: TRBD1
CDR3: CASSLLGRQGGYTF
DNA: TGTGCCAGCAGTTTATTGGGGCGACAGGGCGGCTACACCTTC

V: TRBV2
size: .
J: TRBJ2-7
D: .
CDR3: CASSGRQAYYEQYF
DNA: TGTGCCAGCAGTGGACGACAGGCTTACTACGAGCAGTACTTC

V: TRBV29-1
size: .
J: TRBJ1-1
D: TRBD1
CDR3: CSAGTGRNTEAFF
DNA: TGCAGCGCGGGGACAGGTCGTAACACTGAAGCTTTCTTT

V: TRBV7-9
size: .
J: TRBJ2-2
D: .
CDR3: CASSLHSGGTGELFF
DNA: TGTGCCAGCAGCTTACATTCAGGAGGCACCGGGGAGCTGTTTTTT

V: TRBV18
size: .
J: TRBJ1-5
D: .
CDR3: CASSPVELNQPQHF
DNA: TGTGCCAGCTCACCGGTTGAGCTCAATCAGCCCCAGCATTTT

V: TRBV3-1/TRBV3-2
size: once
J: TRBJ2-7
D: TRBD2
CDR3: CASSQAASGSFEQYF
DNA: TGTGCCAGCAGCCAAGCGGCTAGCGGGAGTTTCGAGCAGTACTTC

V: TRBV5-4
size: .
J: TRBJ1-3
D: .
CDR3: CASSPGVNGNTIYF
DNA: TGTGCCAGCAGCCCAGGGGTAAATGGAAACACCATATATTTT

V: TRBV28
size: once
J: TRBJ2-7
D: .
CDR3: CASSSAGTDLNNEQYF
DNA: TGTGCCAGCAGTTCGGCGGGGACCGACCTAAACAACGAGCAGTACTTC

V: TRBV9
size: .
J: TRBJ2-2
D: .
CDR3: CASSQLLGRLNTGELFF
DNA: TGTGCCAGCAGCCAATTGTTGGGGCGCCTGAACACCGGGGAGCTGTTTTTT

V: TRBV7-9
size: .
J: TRBJ1-4
D: .
CDR3: CASSSRKEKLFF
DNA: TGTGCCAGCAGCTCCAGGAAGGAAAAACTGTTTTTT

V: TRBV5-1
size: .
J: TRBJ1-1
D: .
CDR3: CASSGGGLRNTEAFF
DNA: TGCGCCAGCAGCGGCGGAGGGTTGAGGAACACTGAAGCTTTCTTT

V: TRBV28
size: .
J: TRBJ2-7
D: TRBD1
CDR3: CASSPGQSAEQYF
DNA: TGTGCCAGCAGTCCGGGACAGTCCGCCGAGCAGTACTTC

V: TRBV9
size: .
J: TRBJ2-1
D: TRBD1
CDR3: CASSPKGQGQYNEQFF
DNA: TGTGCCAGCAGCCCAAAGGGACAGGGGCAATACAATGAGCAGTTCTTC

V: TRBV6-2/TRBV6-3
size: .
J: TRBJ2-1
D: TRBD2
CDR3: CASSYSPTSGIYNEQFF
DNA: TGTGCCAGCAGTTACTCTCCGACTAGCGGAATATACAATGAGCAGTTCTTC

V: TRBV5-6
size: .
J: TRBJ1-1
D: .
CDR3: CASQRSEGVRAEAFF
DNA: TGTGCCAGCCAAAGATCCGAGGGGGTTAGGGCTGAAGCTTTCTTT

V: TRBV5-1
size: .
J: TRBJ2-5
D: .
CDR3: CASSLVDRQETQYF
DNA: TGCGCCAGCAGCTTGGTGGACAGACAAGAGACCCAGTACTTC

V: TRBV3-1/TRBV3-2
size: few
J: TRBJ2-1
D: TRBD2
CDR3: CASSSHRLAAYNEQFF
DNA: TGTGCCAGCAGCTCCCACCGACTAGCAGCTTACAATGAGCAGTTCTTC

V: TRBV24-1
size: .
J: TRBJ2-1
D: .
CDR3: CATSDLHRDNEQFF
DNA: TGTGCCACCAGTGATTTGCACAGGGACAATGAGCAGTTCTTC

V: TRBV19
size: .
J: TRBJ2-7
D: TRBD1
CDR3: CASSKGQGAPHEQYF
DNA: TGTGCCAGTAGTAAAGGACAGGGGGCTCCCCACGAGCAGTACTTC

V: TRBV25-1
size: .
J: TRBJ1-5
D: TRBD1
CDR3: CASSGSQGPNQPQHF
DNA: TGTGCCAGCAGTGGCTCACAGGGGCCCAATCAGCCCCAGCATTTT

V: TRBV5-1
size: many
J: TRBJ2-7
D: TRBD2
CDR3: CASSVGTSGSRYEQYF
DNA: TGCGCCAGCAGCGTCGGGACTAGCGGGAGTAGATACGAGCAGTACTTC

V: TRBV6-5
size: .
J: TRBJ1-6
D: TRBD1
CDR3: CASSYSGQGGSPLHF
DNA: TGTGCCAGCAGTTACTCCGGACAGGGAGGATCACCCCTCCACTTT

V: TRBV7-2
size: .
J: TRBJ2-7
D: .
CDR3: CASSLGGGPYEQYF
DNA: TGTGCCAGCAGCTTAGGCGGAGGGCCCTACGAGCAGTACTTC

V: TRBV7-9
size: .
J: TRBJ1-6
D: TRBD1
CDR3: CASSLAGTGGSPLHF
DNA: TGTGCCAGCAGCTTAGCGGGGACAGGGGGTTCACCCCTCCACTTT

V: TRBV19
size: .
J: TRBJ2-3
D: TRBD2
CDR3: CASSRAGRGDTQYF
DNA: TGTGCCAGTAGCCGAGCCGGGAGGGGAGATACGCAGTATTTT

V: TRBV19
size: .
J: TRBJ1-1
D: .
CDR3: CASSPSGNTEAFF
DNA: TGTGCCAGTAGCCCCTCAGGGAACACTGAAGCTTTCTTT

V: TRBV6-2/TRBV6-3
size: .
J: TRBJ1-2
D: .
CDR3: CASSYSAGVGGYTF
DNA: TGTGCCAGCAGCTACTCGGCAGGTGTAGGTGGCTACACCTTC

V: TRBV6-5
size: .
J: TRBJ2-1
D: TRBD2
CDR3: CASKPGLAYNEQFF
DNA: TGTGCCAGCAAGCCGGGACTAGCGTACAATGAGCAGTTCTTC

V: TRBV4-2
size: .
J: TRBJ2-2
D: .
CDR3: CASSQDFGLYGSNTGELFF
DNA: TGTGCCAGCAGCCAAGATTTCGGATTATATGGGAGTAACACCGGGGAGCTGTTTTTT

V: TRBV6-4
size: .
J: TRBJ1-5
D: TRBD1
CDR3: CASSRTGGSNQPQHF
DNA: TGTGCCAGCAGTCGGACAGGAGGGAGCAATCAGCCCCAGCATTTT

V: TRBV27
size: .
J: TRBJ1-6
D: TRBD1
CDR3: CASSDRGIGSPLHF
DNA: TGTGCCAGCAGTGACAGGGGGATAGGATCACCCCTCCACTTT

V: TRBV28
size: .
J: TRBJ2-7
D: .
CDR3: CASRLTGLEQYF
DNA: TGTGCCAGCAGGTTGACAGGCCTAGAGCAGTACTTC

V: TRBV5-6
size: .
J: TRBJ2-3
D: .
CDR3: CASSLTVGTSTDTQYF
DNA: TGTGCCAGCAGCCTAACGGTGGGGACTAGCACAGATACGCAGTATTTT

V: TRBV3-1/TRBV3-2
size: .
J: TRBJ2-3
D: .
CDR3: CASSRSTDTQYF
DNA: TGTGCCAGCAGTCGGAGCACAGATACGCAGTATTTT

V: TRBV11-2
size: .
J: TRBJ1-4
D: .
CDR3: CASSPAGTTNEKLFF
DNA: TGTGCCAGCAGCCCGGCGGGGACAACTAATGAAAAACTGTTTTTT

V: TRBV19
size: .
J: TRBJ2-5
D: TRBD2
CDR3: CASSMQGAGGAGETQYF
DNA: TGTGCCAGTAGTATGCAGGGAGCGGGAGGGGCAGGAGAGACCCAGTACTTC

V: TRBV10-3
size: .
J: TRBJ1-6
D: TRBD1
CDR3: CAISERQGADSPLHF
DNA: TGTGCCATCAGTGAGCGTCAGGGGGCAGATTCACCCCTCCACTTT

V: TRBV6-2/TRBV6-3
size: .
J: TRBJ1-5
D: TRBD1
CDR3: CASSSQTGGYQPQHF
DNA: TGTGCCAGCAGTTCTCAGACAGGGGGCTATCAGCCCCAGCATTTT

V: TRBV18
size: few
J: TRBJ2-2
D: TRBD1
CDR3: CASSFRQGNTGELFF
DNA: TGTGCCAGCTCCTTTCGACAGGGGAACACCGGGGAGCTGTTTTTT

V: TRBV5-1
size: .
J: TRBJ2-1
D: TRBD1
CDR3: CASSIDRGEDEQFF
DNA: TGCGCCAGCAGCATCGACAGGGGGGAAGATGAGCAGTTCTTC

V: TRBV6-2/TRBV6-3
size: .
J: TRBJ2-4
D: .
CDR3: CASSYPTRGAKNIQYF
DNA: TGTGCCAGCAGTTATCCCACCCGCGGAGCCAAAAACATTCAGTACTTC